What follows are 6 T cell receptor beta chains derived from one specimen sequenced in a study of blood T cell repertoires in COVID-19. TCRdb's copy holds only in-frame clones and misses some; the assay was immunoSEQ multiplex PCR. The table has about 33,000 clones, about 88% seen once. The sequencing input was peripheral blood. These receptors came from a man between 65 and 79 years old with acute or convalescent COVID-19.

Points on this clone: Compared with germline, one end of the junction differs, possibly owing to a read error. The chain combines TRBV2 with TRBJ2-1, with D uncertain. The CDR3 extends over 10 amino acids. Germline assignment: CDR1 SNHLY and CDR2 FYNNEI. The CDR3 region is CASSGSLSVF. The CDR3 nucleotides read TGTGCCAGCAGTGGGTCCTTGTCGGTCTTC.

The chain carries TRBV29-1 and TRBJ2-5; D call uncertain. CDR3 length: 14 residues. The V gene's germline CDR1 is SQVTM and CDR2 ANQGSEA. V gave up 0 bases and J gave up 0 bases, with 8 bases separating them. The CDR3 here is CSVEDREYQETQYF. CDR3 nucleotide sequence: TGCAGCGTTGAAGATAGAGAGTACCAAGAGACCCAGTACTTC.

The chain employs TRBV29-1 and TRBJ2-1; possibly TRBD2 for D (5 bases). CDR1 SQVTM and CDR2 ANQGSEA come from the germline V gene. CDR3 length: 11 residues. Trimming took 6 bases from V and 7 from J, leaving 10 bases between them. Here the CDR3 reads CSVFPGNEQFF. CDR3 DNA sequence: TGCAGCGTCTTCCCGGGGAATGAGCAGTTCTTC.

This chain connects TRBV5-4 to TRBJ1-2, with TRBD1 matching 8 bases. CDR1 is SGHNT, CDR2 YYREEE, per germline (reference sequence). The CDR3 covers 15 residues. After removal of 3 bases from V and 7 bases from J, the junction contained 11 bases not matched to a gene. The CDR3: CASSSPTGERAGYTF. The CDR3 DNA is TGTGCCAGCAGCTCACCGACAGGGGAGCGGGCTGGCTACACCTTC.

The chain has TRBV5-1 and TRBJ1-2; 12 nucleotides agree with TRBD1. V gave up 4 bases and J gave up 7 bases; unmatched junction bases: 5. The CDR3 contains 14 residues. CDR1 is SGHRS, CDR2 YFSETQ, per germline. DNA of the CDR3: TGCGCCAGCAGCCCCGGGACAGGGGGCTTTGGCTACACCTTC. Translation: CASSPGTGGFGYTF.

This rearrangement joins TRBV6-2 or TRBV6-3 to TRBJ2-5; 10 nucleotides line up with TRBD2. This CDR3 has 18 residues. The J segment lost 2 bases and the V segment lost 5 bases, leaving 14 bases of the junction unmatched. Germline values: CDR1 MNHEY, CDR2 SVGEGT. The CDR3 DNA reads as TGTGCCAGCAGTCCGACACTTACACTAGCGGGGCCACAAGAGACCCAGTACTTC. As protein: CASSPTLTLAGPQETQYF.